This T cell receptor beta chain was observed in a study of T cell clonality in common variable immunodeficiency. The CDR3 is 17 amino acids. V was pared by 2 bases and J by 0 bases, with 1 base of the junction left unmatched. CDR1 is SNHLY and CDR2 is FYNNEI in the germline V gene. The data were produced by immunoSEQ multiplex PCR, yet TCRdb's version contains in-frame clones alone and is incomplete. The specimen has about 35,000 clones, none found just once. Ten or more counts support this clone. Read data end 3 residues before the CDR3 end; the end is taken from the germline J gene. The sequence came from a person aged 18-70 years in good health. The sequenced material came from peripheral blood mononuclear cells. The rearrangement uses TRBV2 and TRBJ2-6; 10 nucleotides line up with TRBD2. The CDR3 bases that were read are TGTGCCAGCAGTGAAAAGCGGGGGGGCTCTGGGGCCAACGTC. It is translated as CASSEKRGGSGANV. The full CDR3 protein reads CASSEKRGGSGANVLTF.